A selection of T cell receptor beta chains follows, all from one sample in a study of identical twins. TCRdb re-called the 5' RACE reads with MiXCR, one entry per CDR3 protein. The sample carries 550,000 to 800,000 distinct CDR3 sequences, under 8.5% recorded once. These data were also filed under a second study, of yellow fever vaccine responses in identical twins.

Sequencing was performed on PBMCs. The receptors come from a woman aged 18-30 years in good health. CDR3s leave out the opening cysteine and the closing phenylalanine or tryptophan. The size entry is marked missing in some rows and otherwise reads once, few, many or a size class.

v_call,clone_size,cdr3_aa
TRBV3-1,NA,ASSQVGYRQTPEETQY
TRBV29-1,many,SVERPSEQF
TRBV10-1,NA,ASSSMTDPGNIQY
TRBV3-1,many,ASSHRETQY
TRBV5-1,few,ASSLAGGTSGVNEQF
TRBV7-6,few,ASSLESTSGRFAGELF
TRBV7-9,many,ASSATSGTLSLGF
TRBV28,NA,ASSLLAGDTQY
TRBV6-1,few,ASRMTGGSNQPQH
TRBV24-1,NA,ATSDIGVNEQF
TRBV9,NA,ASSSRGGEQLLETQY
TRBV29-1,NA,SVERGGSEQY
TRBV15,NA,ATSERRNLNTEAF
TRBV7-8,many,ASSLAVGTGFAEAF